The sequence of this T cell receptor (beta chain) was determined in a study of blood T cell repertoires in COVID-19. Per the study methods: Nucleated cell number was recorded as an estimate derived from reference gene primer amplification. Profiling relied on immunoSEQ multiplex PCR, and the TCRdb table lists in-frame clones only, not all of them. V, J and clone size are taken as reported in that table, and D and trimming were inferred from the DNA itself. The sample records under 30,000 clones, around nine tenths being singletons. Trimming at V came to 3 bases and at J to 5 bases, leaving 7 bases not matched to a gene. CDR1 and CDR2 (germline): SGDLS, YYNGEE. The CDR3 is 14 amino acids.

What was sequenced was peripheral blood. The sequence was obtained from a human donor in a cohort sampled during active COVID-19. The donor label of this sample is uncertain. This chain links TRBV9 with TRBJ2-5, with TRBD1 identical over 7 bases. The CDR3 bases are TGTGCCAGCAGCGAGAGGGGGCTGGCGGAGACCCAGTACTTC. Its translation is CASSERGLAETQYF.